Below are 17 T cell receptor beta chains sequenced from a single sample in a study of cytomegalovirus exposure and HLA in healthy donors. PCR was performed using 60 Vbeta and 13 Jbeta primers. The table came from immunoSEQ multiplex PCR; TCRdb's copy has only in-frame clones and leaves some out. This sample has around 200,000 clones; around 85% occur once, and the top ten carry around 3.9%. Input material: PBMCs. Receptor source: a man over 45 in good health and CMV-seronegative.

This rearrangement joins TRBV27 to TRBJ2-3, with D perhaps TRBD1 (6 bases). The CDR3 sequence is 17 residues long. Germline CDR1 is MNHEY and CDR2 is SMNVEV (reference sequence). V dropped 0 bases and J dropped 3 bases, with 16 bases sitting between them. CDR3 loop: CASSLSIGQGPTDTQYF. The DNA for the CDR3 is TGTGCCAGCAGTTTATCGATTGGTCAGGGGCCTACAGATACGCAGTATTTT.

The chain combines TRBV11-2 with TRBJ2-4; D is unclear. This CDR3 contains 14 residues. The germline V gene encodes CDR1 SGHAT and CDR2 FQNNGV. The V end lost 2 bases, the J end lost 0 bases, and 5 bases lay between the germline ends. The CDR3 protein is CASSLTLAKNIQYF. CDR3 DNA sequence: TGTGCCAGCAGCTTAACTTTAGCCAAAAACATTCAGTACTTC.

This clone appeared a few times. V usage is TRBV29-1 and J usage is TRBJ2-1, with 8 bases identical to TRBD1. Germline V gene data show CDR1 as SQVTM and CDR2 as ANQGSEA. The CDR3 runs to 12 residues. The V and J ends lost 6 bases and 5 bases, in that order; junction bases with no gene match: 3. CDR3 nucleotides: TGCAGCGTAGGACAGGGTCACAATGAGCAGTTCTTC. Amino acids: CSVGQGHNEQFF.

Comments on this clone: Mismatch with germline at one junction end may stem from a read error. The CDR3 coding sequence is TGTTCCAGCAGCTTAGCCGGGGGGGCCACTATCCAAGAGACCCAGTACTTC. Its translation: CSSSLAGGATIQETQYF. V is TRBV7-9 and J is TRBJ2-5, with 8 positions matching TRBD2. This CDR3 is built from 17 residues. The germline V gene encodes CDR1 SEHNR and CDR2 FQNEAQ (reference sequence).

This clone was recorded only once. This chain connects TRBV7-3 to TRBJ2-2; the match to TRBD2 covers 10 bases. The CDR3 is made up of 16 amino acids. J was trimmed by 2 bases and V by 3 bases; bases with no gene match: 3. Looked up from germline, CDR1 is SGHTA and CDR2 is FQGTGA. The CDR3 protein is CASSFSGGRNTGELFF. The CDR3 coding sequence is TGTGCCAGCAGCTTTAGCGGGGGGCGTAACACCGGGGAGCTGTTTTTT.

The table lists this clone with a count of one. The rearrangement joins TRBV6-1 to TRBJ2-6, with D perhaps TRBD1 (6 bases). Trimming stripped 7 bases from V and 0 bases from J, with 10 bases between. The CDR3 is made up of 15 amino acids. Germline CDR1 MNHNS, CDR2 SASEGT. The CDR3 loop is CASNGQHSGANVLTF. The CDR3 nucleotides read TGTGCCAGCAATGGACAGCACTCTGGGGCCAACGTCCTGACTTTC.

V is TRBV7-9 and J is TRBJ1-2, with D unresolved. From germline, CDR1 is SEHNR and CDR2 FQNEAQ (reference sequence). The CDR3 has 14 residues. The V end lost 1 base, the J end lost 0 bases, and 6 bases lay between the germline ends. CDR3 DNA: TGTGCCAGCAGCTTAGACAAATCTAACTATGGCTACACCTTC. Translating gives CASSLDKSNYGYTF.

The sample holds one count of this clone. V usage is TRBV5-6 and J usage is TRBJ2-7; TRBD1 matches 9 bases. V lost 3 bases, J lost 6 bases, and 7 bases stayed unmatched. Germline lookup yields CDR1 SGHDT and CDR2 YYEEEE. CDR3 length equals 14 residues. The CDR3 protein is CASSWGTGKGEQYF. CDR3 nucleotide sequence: TGTGCCAGCAGCTGGGGGACAGGGAAGGGCGAGCAGTACTTC.

The CDR3 coding sequence is TGTGCCAGCTCACCACAGGAGCCGAACACCGGGGAGCTGTTTTTT. It encodes CASSPQEPNTGELFF. J is TRBJ2-2 and V is TRBV18; D ambiguous. The CDR3 length is 15 residues. Trimming took 1 base from V and 0 from J, leaving 6 bases between them. Per germline, CDR1 KGHSH and CDR2 LQKENI.

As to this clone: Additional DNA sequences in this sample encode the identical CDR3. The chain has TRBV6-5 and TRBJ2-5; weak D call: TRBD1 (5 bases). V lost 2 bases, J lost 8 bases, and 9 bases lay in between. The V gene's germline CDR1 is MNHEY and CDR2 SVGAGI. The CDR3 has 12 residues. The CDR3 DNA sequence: TGTGCCAGCAGTTACAGGGGCGGAACCCAGTACTTC. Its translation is CASSYRGGTQYF.

The CDR3 is CASSLGDDYRYGYTF. The CDR3 DNA reads as TGTGCCAGCAGCTTGGGTGACGACTACCGCTATGGCTACACCTTC. The genes are TRBV5-6 and TRBJ1-2; the D is unclear. The CDR3 contains 15 residues. Trimming shortened V by 0 bases and J by 4 bases, and 13 bases separated the two germline ends. CDR1 and CDR2 (germline): SGHDT, YYEEEE.

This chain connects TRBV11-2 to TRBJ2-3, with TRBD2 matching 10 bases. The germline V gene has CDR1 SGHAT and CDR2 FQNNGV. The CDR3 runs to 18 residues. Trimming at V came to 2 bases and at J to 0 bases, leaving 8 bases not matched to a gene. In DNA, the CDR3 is TGTGCCAGCAGCTTATATTTAGGTAGCGGGGGGAGCACAGATACGCAGTATTTT. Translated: CASSLYLGSGGSTDTQYF.

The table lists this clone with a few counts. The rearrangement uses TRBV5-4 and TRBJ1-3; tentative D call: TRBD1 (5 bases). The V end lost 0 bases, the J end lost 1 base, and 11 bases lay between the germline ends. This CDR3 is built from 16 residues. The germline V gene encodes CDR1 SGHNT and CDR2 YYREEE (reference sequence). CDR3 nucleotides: TGTGCCAGCAGCTTGGAACCAGGGTGGTCTGGAAACACCATATATTTT. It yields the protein CASSLEPGWSGNTIYF. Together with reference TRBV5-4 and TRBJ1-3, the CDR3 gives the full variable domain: ETGVTQSPTHLIKTRGQQVTLRCSSQSGHNTVSWYQQALGQGPQFIFQYYREEENGRGNFPPRFSGLQFPNYSSELNVNALELDDSALYLCASSLEPGWSGNTIYFGEGSWLTVV.

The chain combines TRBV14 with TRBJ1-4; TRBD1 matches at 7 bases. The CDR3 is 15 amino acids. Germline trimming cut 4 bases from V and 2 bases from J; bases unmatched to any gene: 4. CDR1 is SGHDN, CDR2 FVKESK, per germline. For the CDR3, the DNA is TGTGCCAGCAGCCCTCCGGGACAGACTAATGAAAAACTGTTTTTT. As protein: CASSPPGQTNEKLFF.

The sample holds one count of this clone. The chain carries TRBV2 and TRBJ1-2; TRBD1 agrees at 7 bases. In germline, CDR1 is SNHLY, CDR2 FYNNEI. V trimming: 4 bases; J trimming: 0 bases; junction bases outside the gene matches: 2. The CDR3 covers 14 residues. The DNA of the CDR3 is TGTGCCAGCAGTGGGGACAGTACTAACTATGGCTACACCTTC. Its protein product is CASSGDSTNYGYTF.

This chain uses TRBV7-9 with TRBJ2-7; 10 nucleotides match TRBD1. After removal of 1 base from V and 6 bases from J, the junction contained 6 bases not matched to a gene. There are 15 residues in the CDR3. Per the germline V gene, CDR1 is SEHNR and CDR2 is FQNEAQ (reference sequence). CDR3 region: CASSLGDRGSSEQYF. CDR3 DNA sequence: TGTGCCAGCAGCTTAGGGGACAGGGGTTCTTCCGAGCAGTACTTC.

Here the CDR3 DNA reads TGTGCCAGCAGCTTGGGGGGGGACACTGAAGCTTTCTTT. Its translation is CASSLGGDTEAFF. V and J are TRBV5-4 and TRBJ1-1; TRBD1 might be the D (5 bases). V lost 0 bases and J 3 bases, leaving 6 bases between the germline ends. Germline CDR1 reads SGHNT; CDR2 reads YYREEE (reference sequence). The CDR3 spans 13 residues.